The next 24 T cell receptor beta chains were all read from a single sample in a study of T cells in localized non-small cell lung cancer. Method: immunoSEQ multiplex PCR; TCRdb's copy keeps in-frame clones and lacks some. The sample lists about 70,000 clones; roughly nine tenths were seen once. The sample consisted of peripheral blood, taken before any cancer treatment. These TCRs come from an older male donor with stage III squamous cell lung carcinoma.

The J gene is TRBJ1-5, the V gene TRBV5-1; 7 bases match TRBD1. The CDR3 is made up of 15 amino acids. With 2 bases clipped from V and 0 bases from J, the junction kept 2 bases outside the gene matches. Germline loops: CDR1 SGHRS, CDR2 YFSETQ. This chain's CDR3 is CASSFTGDSNQPQHF. CDR3 DNA sequence: TGCGCCAGCAGCTTTACAGGGGATAGCAATCAGCCCCAGCATTTT.

The chain carries TRBV11-2 and TRBJ2-7, with D possibly TRBD1 on 6 matching bases. V lost 4 bases and J 1 base, leaving 11 bases between the germline ends. CDR3 length equals 14 residues. Germline CDR1 and CDR2: SGHAT and FQNNGV. In DNA form, the CDR3 reads TGTGCCAGCAGCTCGACAGGCCGTTCCTACGAGCAGTACTTC. As protein: CASSSTGRSYEQYF. The variable domain in full, with the rest retrieved from reference TRBV11-2 and TRBJ2-7, is EAGVAQSPRYKIIEKRQSVAFWCNPISGHATLYWYQQILGQGPKLLIQFQNNGVVDDSQLPKDRFSAERLKGVDSTLKIQPAKLEDSAVYLCASSSTGRSYEQYFGPGTRLTVT.

The chain links TRBV5-1 to TRBJ1-1, with TRBD1 as a possible D gene (5 bases). Deletions cut 5 bases from V and 7 bases from J, with 24 bases between. The CDR3 has 16 amino acids. In germline, CDR1 is SGHRS, CDR2 YFSETQ. DNA of the CDR3: TGCGCCAGCAGGCCCGGCGTAGGGGCAAGAGGTGGTGAAGCTTTCTTT. Amino acid sequence: CASRPGVGARGGEAFF.

V is TRBV19 and J is TRBJ2-1; 9 bases line up with TRBD2. The V gene's germline CDR1 is LNHDA and CDR2 SQIVND (reference sequence). This CDR3 region has 15 residues. V was clipped by 4 bases and J by 6 bases; unmatched bases: 7. The CDR3 spells CASSSGGASSNEQFF. CDR3 DNA sequence: TGTGCCAGTAGTAGCGGGGGGGCGTCCAGCAATGAGCAGTTCTTC.

This clone came up a few times. The chain links TRBV19 to TRBJ2-1; TRBD1 is a possible D gene (6 bases). V dropped 3 bases and J dropped 6 bases, with 9 bases sitting between them. Germline CDR1 LNHDA, CDR2 SQIVND (reference sequence). The CDR3 sequence is 13 residues long. DNA of the CDR3: TGTGCCAGTAGTATGCCCAGGGGCAATGAGCAGTTCTTC. This translates into CASSMPRGNEQFF.

The chain carries TRBV5-6 and TRBJ2-1; 7 bases map to TRBD1. Germline V gives CDR1 SGHDT, CDR2 YYEEEE. This CDR3 region has 15 residues. V was clipped by 6 bases and J by 7 bases; unmatched bases: 13. The CDR3 here is CASTRADRSKNEQFF. CDR3 nucleotides: TGTGCCAGCACCAGGGCGGACAGGTCGAAGAATGAGCAGTTCTTC.

The chain links TRBV4-3 to TRBJ1-3; possibly TRBD1 for D (6 bases). CDR1 and CDR2 from the germline V gene are LGHNA and YSLEER. The V end lost 0 bases, the J end lost 2 bases, and 14 bases lay between the germline ends. The CDR3 spans 17 residues. The CDR3 reads CASSQDWARDTGNTIYF. The CDR3 DNA reads as TGCGCCAGCAGCCAAGATTGGGCCAGGGACACTGGAAACACCATATATTTT.

The genes are TRBV11-2 and TRBJ2-5, with D perhaps matching TRBD2 (6 bases). V shed 5 bases and J shed 1 base, with 8 bases lying between them. Per the germline V gene, CDR1 is SGHAT and CDR2 is FQNNGV. The CDR3 contains 13 residues. The CDR3 sequence is CASSRDSQETQYF. The CDR3, as DNA: TGTGCCAGCAGCCGGGACTCCCAAGAGACCCAGTACTTC.

This chain uses TRBV9 with TRBJ1-2, with D tentatively TRBD1 (5 bases). V lost 4 bases to trimming and J lost 4 bases, with 17 bases between them. In germline, CDR1 is SGDLS, CDR2 YYNGEE. CDR3 length: 15 residues. The CDR3 region is CASSLRGEGGYGYTF. The CDR3 DNA is TGTGCCAGCAGCCTCCGAGGGGAGGGCGGCTATGGCTACACCTTC. Complete variable domain (other parts from reference TRBV9 and TRBJ1-2): DSGVTQTPKHLITATGQRVTLRCSPRSGDLSVYWYQQSLDQGLQFLIQYYNGEERAKGNILERFSAQQFPDLHSELNLSSLELGDSALYFCASSLRGEGGYGYTFGSGTRLTVV.

The V and J genes are TRBV7-9 and TRBJ1-6; D ambiguous. There are 15 residues in the CDR3. Trimming took 5 bases from V and 7 from J, leaving 15 bases between them. Per germline, CDR1 SEHNR and CDR2 FQNEAQ (reference sequence). In nucleotides, the CDR3 is TGTGCCAGCAGCCTCCGGGCGGGCGAGAATTCACCCCTCCACTTT. This gives the protein CASSLRAGENSPLHF.

This sequence joins TRBV6-6 and TRBJ1-5; 7 bases line up with TRBD1. V shed 5 bases and J 7 bases; nucleotides not matched to a gene: 2. The CDR3 consists of 12 residues. Germline V lookup: CDR1 MNHNY, CDR2 SVGAGI (reference sequence). In DNA form, the CDR3 reads TGTGCCAGCAGTCCAGGGGGGCAGCCCCAGCATTTT. As protein: CASSPGGQPQHF.

The chain joins TRBV11-1 to TRBJ2-5; a weak D match, TRBD1 (6 bases). V dropped 1 base and J dropped 1 base, with 16 bases sitting between them. There are 17 residues in the CDR3. Per the germline V gene, CDR1 is SGHAT and CDR2 is FQDESV (reference sequence). The CDR3 sequence: CASSLGDLVGAQETQYF. DNA of the CDR3: TGTGCCAGCAGCTTAGGAGATTTGGTGGGGGCCCAAGAGACCCAGTACTTC.

The J gene is TRBJ2-2, the V gene TRBV7-8; TRBD1 aligns across 7 bases. The CDR3 totals 14 residues. The trim removed 3 bases at V and 4 bases at J, leaving 2 bases unmatched. Germline V gene sequence: CDR1 SGHVS, CDR2 FQNEAQ. The CDR3 nucleotides read TGTGCCAGCAGCTTTACAGGGGCCACCGGGGAGCTGTTTTTT. Translation gives CASSFTGATGELFF.

J is TRBJ1-1 and V is TRBV5-6, with 7 bases identical to TRBD1. CDR1 is SGHDT, CDR2 YYEEEE, per germline. This CDR3 spans 12 amino acids. The trim removed 4 bases at V and 8 bases at J, leaving 5 bases unmatched. CDR3: CASSPGGREAFF. The CDR3 DNA follows: TGTGCCAGCAGCCCAGGGGGAAGGGAAGCTTTCTTT. The full variable domain, with the rest looked up from reference TRBV5-6 and TRBJ1-1, is DAGVTQSPTHLIKTRGQQVTLRCSPKSGHDTVSWYQQALGQGPQFIFQYYEEEERQRGNFPDRFSGHQFPNYSSELNVNALLLGDSALYLCASSPGGREAFFGQGTRLTVV.

This chain joins TRBV7-9 and TRBJ2-3; TRBD1 aligns across 9 bases. V lost 4 bases and J lost 2; bases outside the gene matches: 4. The CDR3 length is 15 residues. Germline CDR1 and CDR2: SEHNR and FQNEAQ (reference sequence). The CDR3 loop is CASSSRDRVTDTQYF. Written as DNA, the CDR3 is TGTGCCAGCAGCTCCCGGGACAGGGTCACAGATACGCAGTATTTT.

The rearrangement joins TRBV4-2 to TRBJ1-4; perhaps TRBD1 as D (5 bases). Germline CDR1 reads LGHNA; CDR2 reads YNFKEQ. This CDR3 spans 16 amino acids. Trimming took off 0 bases at V and 7 bases at J, with 15 bases between the two ends. CDR3 DNA sequence: TGTGCCAGCAGCCAAGATGGGGACCTTACCGCTGAAAAACTGTTTTTT. This encodes CASSQDGDLTAEKLFF.

The V and J genes are TRBV7-2 and TRBJ2-1, with 10 bases lining up with TRBD2. Germline-derived CDR1 and CDR2 are SGHTA and FQGNSA. There are 15 residues in the CDR3. With 6 bases clipped from V and 4 bases from J, the junction kept 6 bases outside the gene matches. The CDR3 reads CASSPLAGEYNEQFF. The CDR3 nucleotides read TGTGCCAGCAGTCCTCTAGCGGGGGAATACAATGAGCAGTTCTTC.

The chain joins TRBV11-3 to TRBJ1-6, with unresolved D. Germline CDR1 is SGHNT and CDR2 is YENEEA. V was trimmed by 5 bases and J by 7 bases, leaving 30 bases between them. The CDR3 extends over 20 amino acids. The CDR3 is CASSTAFWIWECGLNSPLHF. The CDR3 region has the DNA TGTGCCAGCAGCACAGCTTTCTGGATTTGGGAATGTGGGCTAAATTCACCCCTCCACTTT.

V gene TRBV5-5 combines with J gene TRBJ2-7, with TRBD1 matching 7 bases. CDR3 length equals 14 residues. The V gene's germline CDR1 is SGHKS and CDR2 YYEKEE (reference sequence). V gave up 0 bases and J gave up 9 bases; unmatched junction bases: 9. As DNA, the CDR3 is TGTGCCAGCAGCTTGGGGGGCCAGGGGGACGGGCAGTACTTC. Encoded protein: CASSLGGQGDGQYF.

This clone appeared once. The chain is built from TRBV29-1 and TRBJ1-2; 7 bases agree with TRBD1. Germline CDR1 is SQVTM and CDR2 is ANQGSEA. With 2 bases clipped from V and 3 bases from J, the junction kept 9 bases outside the gene matches. The CDR3 has 15 amino acids. The CDR3: CSVETGTVSYYGYTF. CDR3 bases: TGCAGCGTTGAAACCGGGACAGTGTCCTACTATGGCTACACCTTC.

The chain employs TRBV7-9 and TRBJ2-6; possible D gene TRBD1, 5 bases. This CDR3 has 15 amino acids. The germline gives CDR1 SEHNR, CDR2 FQNEAQ (reference sequence). Trimming shortened V by 0 bases and J by 5 bases, and 8 bases separated the two germline ends. CDR3 protein: CASSLAQGWANVLTF. For the CDR3, the DNA is TGTGCCAGCAGCTTAGCTCAGGGATGGGCCAACGTCCTGACTTTC.

The chain carries TRBV6-6 and TRBJ2-2, with a tentative D call TRBD2 (6 bases). The V gene's germline CDR1 is MNHNY and CDR2 SVGAGI (reference sequence). Trimming removed 8 bases from V and 7 bases from J, with 20 bases in between. The CDR3 consists of 15 residues. CDR3 bases: TGTGCCAGCGGGGCCGGAGGACGGCGGGGCGGGGAGCTGTTTTTT. This sequence encodes CASGAGGRRGGELFF.

This clone was seen only once. V and J are TRBV6-1 and TRBJ2-5, with D uncertain. Germline V CDR1 and CDR2: MNHNS, SASEGT. The V end was cut by 3 bases, the J end by 7 bases, with 9 bases between. The CDR3 spans 12 residues. The CDR3 reads CASSEGFGTQYF. The CDR3, as DNA: TGTGCCAGCAGTGAGGGATTCGGGACCCAGTACTTC.

V and J are TRBV6-1 and TRBJ2-5; TRBD1 is a possible D gene (5 bases). The CDR3 has 13 amino acids. V lost 10 bases, J lost 3 bases, and 15 bases lay in between. Germline assignment: CDR1 MNHNS and CDR2 SASEGT. The CDR3 DNA is TGTGCCATCTCCCCGACAGACGAAGAGACCCAGTACTTC. Protein product: CAISPTDEETQYF.